The 6 T cell receptor beta chains listed next were all sequenced from one sample in a study of T cells in Graves' hyperthyroidism and ophthalmopathy. Researchers took RNA transcripts and amplified the TCR beta CDR3 regions from them. The primer set for the first-round RT-PCR of the TCR CDR3 was HTBI. TCRdb fed the multiplex PCR reads into MiXCR, producing one record per CDR3 protein. The sample carries more than 450,000 distinct CDR3 sequences, just under 20% recorded once. The sample taken for sequencing was blood. These TCRs come from a man aged 40-50 years with Graves' ophthalmopathy.

On this clonotype itself: A clone one base away is much larger, so this may be a read error. The chain recombines TRBV7-8 with TRBJ2-5; a possible D gene is TRBD2 (5 bases). V was pared by 3 bases and J by 2 bases, with 13 bases between. The CDR3 extends over 15 amino acids. CDR1 is SGHVS, CDR2 FQNEAQ, per germline. The CDR3 DNA reads as TGTGCCAGCAGCTTTTCCCCCAGACTACAAGAGACCCAGTACTTC. Protein: CASSFSPRLQETQYF.

The J gene is TRBJ1-3, the V gene TRBV30, with D perhaps TRBD1 (5 bases). The germline V gene encodes CDR1 GTSNPN and CDR2 SVGIG (reference sequence). The CDR3 has 12 residues. The germline V and J ends were trimmed by 5 bases and 2 bases, with 7 bases remaining between them. The CDR3 DNA follows: TGTGCCTGGTCGACAGCTGGAAACACCATATATTTT. This sequence encodes CAWSTAGNTIYF. Together with reference TRBV30 and TRBJ1-3, the CDR3 gives the full variable domain: SQTIHQWPATLVQPVGSPLSLECTVEGTSNPNLYWYRQAAGRGLQLLFYSVGIGQISSEVPQNLSASRPQDRQFILSSKKLLLSDSGFYLCAWSTAGNTIYFGEGSWLTVV.

The rearrangement joins TRBV4-2 to TRBJ2-5, with TRBD1 as a possible D gene (5 bases). Per germline, CDR1 LGHNA and CDR2 YNFKEQ. The CDR3 extends over 14 amino acids. Trimming stripped 5 bases from V and 0 bases from J, with 10 bases between. This CDR3 reads CASSFQGDQETQYF. The CDR3 region has the DNA TGTGCCAGCAGCTTCCAGGGTGACCAAGAGACCCAGTACTTC.

The sample holds a few counts of this clonotype. The rearrangement uses TRBV3-1 and TRBJ2-3; TRBD2 matches at 9 bases. CDR1 LGHDT and CDR2 YNNKEL come from the germline V gene (reference sequence). CDR3 length: 16 residues. The ends lost 5 bases at V and 5 bases at J; junction bases unmatched: 11. CDR3 bases: TGTGCCAGCAGCGCAGGTTCTAGCGGGGCCCGAGATACGCAGTATTTT. This sequence encodes CASSAGSSGARDTQYF.

This clonotype has ten or more counts. The chain is built from TRBV28 and TRBJ2-5; D gene uncertain. The V end was cut by 3 bases, the J end by 2 bases, with 7 bases between. Per germline, CDR1 MDHEN and CDR2 SYDVKM. The CDR3 extends over 13 amino acids. CDR3: CASSFGRQETQYF. CDR3 DNA: TGTGCCAGCAGTTTCGGACGGCAAGAGACCCAGTACTTC. The entire variable domain, with the rest obtained from reference TRBV28 and TRBJ2-5, is as follows: DVKVTQSSRYLVKRTGEKVFLECVQDMDHENMFWYRQDPGLGLRLIYFSYDVKMKEKGDIPEGYSVSREKKERFSLILESASTNQTSMYLCASSFGRQETQYFGPGTRLLVL.

Points on this clonotype: A much bigger clone sits one base away, suggesting this may be a read error. In DNA, the CDR3 is TGTGCCAGCAGACAACTGACGGCAGTCTCTGGAAGCACCATATATTTT. This codes for CASRQLTAVSGSTIYF. The chain uses TRBV12-3 or TRBV12-4 and TRBJ1-3; D is undetermined. CDR3 size: 16 residues.